Listed below are T cell receptor beta chains from one sample, sequenced in a study of blood T cell repertoires in COVID-19. Only in-frame clones appear in the TCRdb table, and some are missing; sequencing was by immunoSEQ multiplex PCR. The table shows about 170,000 clones, with around 83% occurring only once. Sequencing used peripheral blood. The receptor set was obtained from a woman between 65 and 79 years old who had recovered from COVID-19. The CDR3 runs from the conserved cysteine through the conserved F or W. A D gene is named only where the DNA matches it firmly. Size is stated for part of the rows, as once, few or many counts, or as a class when the clone is expanded.

D gene: NA; J gene: TRBJ1-1; V gene: TRBV7-9; clone size: few; CDR3 protein: CASSAHSMNTEAFF; CDR3 DNA: TGTGCCAGCAGCGCCCATTCTATGAACACTGAAGCTTTCTTT
D gene: NA; J gene: TRBJ1-2; V gene: TRBV7-8; clone size: NA; CDR3 protein: CASSLVYGGFYGYTF; CDR3 DNA: TGTGCCAGCAGCTTAGTTTACGGAGGGTTCTATGGCTACACCTTC
D gene: NA; J gene: TRBJ1-2; V gene: TRBV11-2; clone size: NA; CDR3 protein: CASSPPGRYNPNYGYTF; CDR3 DNA: TGTGCCAGCAGCCCCCCAGGCCGCTACAACCCTAACTATGGCTACACCTTC
D gene: NA; J gene: TRBJ2-7; V gene: TRBV5-1; clone size: NA; CDR3 protein: CASSPDGGTYEQYF; CDR3 DNA: TGCGCCAGCAGCCCTGACGGCGGGACCTACGAGCAGTACTTC
D gene: TRBD1; J gene: TRBJ1-1; V gene: TRBV27; clone size: once; CDR3 protein: CATRDWDRGPEAFF; CDR3 DNA: TGTGCCACCAGGGACTGGGACAGGGGTCCTGAAGCTTTCTTT
D gene: TRBD1; J gene: TRBJ2-7; V gene: TRBV10-1; clone size: few; CDR3 protein: CASSEQGYEQYF; CDR3 DNA: TGCGCCAGCAGTGAACAGGGGTACGAGCAGTACTTC
D gene: NA; J gene: TRBJ2-3; V gene: TRBV5-1; clone size: NA; CDR3 protein: CASSLTLDTQYF; CDR3 DNA: TGCGCCAGCAGCTTGACATTAGATACGCAGTATTTT
D gene: TRBD1; J gene: TRBJ1-4; V gene: TRBV7-6; clone size: NA; CDR3 protein: CASSPVRQGGLFF; CDR3 DNA: TGTGCCAGCAGCCCCGTAAGACAGGGGGGACTGTTTTTT
D gene: NA; J gene: TRBJ2-1; V gene: TRBV18; clone size: once; CDR3 protein: CASSRETRGSGEQFF; CDR3 DNA: TGTGCCAGCTCACGGGAGACTAGGGGCTCCGGTGAGCAGTTCTTC
D gene: NA; J gene: TRBJ1-3; V gene: TRBV6-1; clone size: NA; CDR3 protein: CASRPTGNSGNTIYF; CDR3 DNA: TGTGCCAGCAGGCCCACAGGAAACTCTGGAAACACCATATATTTT
D gene: TRBD1; J gene: TRBJ1-2; V gene: TRBV29-1; clone size: NA; CDR3 protein: CSVTGEAGGLGYGYTF; CDR3 DNA: TGCAGCGTGACTGGGGAGGCAGGGGGCCTAGGCTATGGCTACACCTTC
D gene: NA; J gene: TRBJ1-3; V gene: TRBV6-5; clone size: NA; CDR3 protein: CASSAAGESGNTIYF; CDR3 DNA: TGTGCCAGCAGCGCCGCGGGGGAATCTGGAAACACCATATATTTT
D gene: NA; J gene: TRBJ1-2; V gene: TRBV6-2/TRBV6-3; clone size: NA; CDR3 protein: CASSTSPGGYTF; CDR3 DNA: TGTGCCAGCAGTACCTCCCCGGGGGGCTACACCTTC
D gene: TRBD1; J gene: TRBJ1-3; V gene: TRBV5-6; clone size: NA; CDR3 protein: CASSSAPQGATGNTIYF; CDR3 DNA: TGTGCCAGCAGCTCAGCCCCGCAGGGGGCGACTGGAAACACCATATATTTT
D gene: NA; J gene: TRBJ2-7; V gene: TRBV7-2; clone size: NA; CDR3 protein: CASSFSGEQYF; CDR3 DNA: TGTGCCAGCAGCTTTTCCGGGGAGCAGTACTTC
D gene: NA; J gene: TRBJ2-2; V gene: TRBV4-1; clone size: NA; CDR3 protein: CASSPPRSGELFF; CDR3 DNA: TGCGCCAGCAGCCCTCCTAGGTCCGGGGAGCTGTTTTTT
D gene: TRBD1; J gene: TRBJ1-4; V gene: TRBV5-8; clone size: NA; CDR3 protein: CASSRRGRGLEKLFF; CDR3 DNA: TGTGCCAGCAGCCGGCGGGGCAGGGGGCTTGAAAAACTGTTTTTT
D gene: TRBD2; J gene: TRBJ2-5; V gene: TRBV3-1/TRBV3-2; clone size: NA; CDR3 protein: CASSRDYQEAQYF; CDR3 DNA: TGTGCCAGCAGCCGGGACTATCAAGAGGCCCAGTACTTC
D gene: TRBD2; J gene: TRBJ2-4; V gene: TRBV2; clone size: NA; CDR3 protein: CASSWVSGGLKNIQYF; CDR3 DNA: TGTGCCAGCAGTTGGGTTAGCGGGGGCCTCAAAAACATTCAGTACTTC
D gene: TRBD1; J gene: TRBJ1-5; V gene: TRBV29-1; clone size: NA; CDR3 protein: CSAGDSNSNQPQHF; CDR3 DNA: TGCAGCGCAGGGGACAGTAATAGCAATCAGCCCCAGCATTTT
D gene: NA; J gene: TRBJ2-1; V gene: TRBV10-3; clone size: NA; CDR3 protein: CAISSGLSLNEQFF; CDR3 DNA: TGTGCCATCAGCTCTGGACTCAGCTTAAATGAGCAGTTCTTC
D gene: TRBD1; J gene: TRBJ2-3; V gene: TRBV18; clone size: NA; CDR3 protein: CASSPGTGSTDTQYF; CDR3 DNA: TGTGCCAGCTCACCCGGGACAGGGAGTACAGATACGCAGTATTTT
D gene: TRBD2; J gene: TRBJ2-5; V gene: TRBV5-1; clone size: NA; CDR3 protein: CASKRGVAGNQETQYF; CDR3 DNA: TGCGCCAGCAAGCGGGGGGTAGCGGGGAACCAAGAGACCCAGTACTTC
D gene: TRBD1; J gene: TRBJ2-1; V gene: TRBV10-3; clone size: NA; CDR3 protein: CAISLGQGGGNEQFF; CDR3 DNA: TGTGCCATCAGCCTGGGACAGGGAGGGGGCAATGAGCAGTTCTTC
D gene: TRBD2; J gene: TRBJ2-7; V gene: TRBV2; clone size: NA; CDR3 protein: CASSEGLAGGSYEQYF; CDR3 DNA: TGTGCCAGCAGTGAGGGACTAGCGGGGGGATCCTACGAGCAGTACTTC
D gene: NA; J gene: TRBJ2-7; V gene: TRBV30; clone size: NA; CDR3 protein: CAWTPLRGARSYEQYF; CDR3 DNA: TGTGCCTGGACCCCACTCCGGGGGGCCCGCTCCTACGAGCAGTACTTC
D gene: NA; J gene: TRBJ1-4; V gene: TRBV5-6; clone size: NA; CDR3 protein: CASSPPFGGRNEKLFF; CDR3 DNA: TGTGCCAGCAGCCCCCCTTTTGGGGGGAGAAATGAAAAACTGTTTTTT
D gene: TRBD2; J gene: TRBJ2-3; V gene: TRBV30; clone size: NA; CDR3 protein: CAWSVPTSGGVYTQYF; CDR3 DNA: TGTGCCTGGAGTGTACCGACTAGCGGGGGTGTGTATACGCAGTATTTT
D gene: TRBD2; J gene: TRBJ2-3; V gene: TRBV10-3; clone size: NA; CDR3 protein: CAIAPGLAGGPDGTQYF; CDR3 DNA: TGTGCCATCGCCCCCGGGTTAGCGGGGGGGCCGGACGGTACGCAGTATTTT
D gene: TRBD2; J gene: TRBJ2-3; V gene: TRBV24-1; clone size: once; CDR3 protein: CATSGGAGGADTQYF; CDR3 DNA: TGTGCCACCAGTGGAGGAGCGGGGGGCGCAGATACGCAGTATTTT
D gene: NA; J gene: TRBJ2-7; V gene: TRBV15; clone size: NA; CDR3 protein: CATSPGQGGYEQYF; CDR3 DNA: TGTGCCACCAGCCCCGGGCAGGGAGGATACGAGCAGTACTTC
D gene: TRBD2; J gene: TRBJ2-3; V gene: TRBV5-1; clone size: NA; CDR3 protein: CASSLSIWRGSTDTQYF; CDR3 DNA: TGCGCCAGCAGCTTGAGTATCTGGCGGGGGAGCACAGATACGCAGTATTTT
D gene: NA; J gene: TRBJ2-2; V gene: TRBV28; clone size: NA; CDR3 protein: CASSFSRGDTGELFF; CDR3 DNA: TGTGCCAGCAGTTTTTCCAGGGGGGACACCGGGGAGCTGTTTTTT
D gene: NA; J gene: TRBJ1-6; V gene: TRBV7-3; clone size: NA; CDR3 protein: CASSLTSGDSPLHF; CDR3 DNA: TGTGCCAGCAGCTTAACCTCGGGGGATTCACCCCTCCACTTT
D gene: NA; J gene: TRBJ2-7; V gene: TRBV9; clone size: once; CDR3 protein: CASSAIGVGGVEQYF; CDR3 DNA: TGTGCCAGCAGCGCAATCGGGGTTGGAGGTGTCGAGCAGTACTTC
D gene: NA; J gene: TRBJ2-7; V gene: TRBV27; clone size: NA; CDR3 protein: CASSFRGAYEQYF; CDR3 DNA: TGTGCCAGCAGTTTTCGTGGAGCCTACGAGCAGTACTTC
D gene: NA; J gene: TRBJ2-3; V gene: TRBV7-2; clone size: NA; CDR3 protein: CASSGRWAGDTQYF; CDR3 DNA: TGTGCCAGCAGCGGCCGTTGGGCGGGGGATACGCAGTATTTT
D gene: NA; J gene: TRBJ2-7; V gene: TRBV27; clone size: NA; CDR3 protein: CASSLVYSYEQYF; CDR3 DNA: TGTGCCAGCAGTTTAGTATACTCCTACGAGCAGTACTTC
D gene: NA; J gene: TRBJ1-1; V gene: TRBV4-1; clone size: NA; CDR3 protein: CASSQAGLNTEAFF; CDR3 DNA: TGCGCCAGCAGCCAAGCAGGGCTGAACACTGAAGCTTTCTTT
D gene: NA; J gene: TRBJ2-3; V gene: TRBV4-3; clone size: NA; CDR3 protein: CASSQDFGAGQQYF; CDR3 DNA: TGCGCCAGCAGCCAAGATTTTGGAGCGGGACAGCAGTATTTT
D gene: NA; J gene: TRBJ1-1; V gene: TRBV6-6; clone size: NA; CDR3 protein: CASSRQENTEAFF; CDR3 DNA: TGTGCCAGCAGCAGACAGGAGAACACTGAAGCTTTCTTT
D gene: NA; J gene: TRBJ2-5; V gene: TRBV10-1; clone size: NA; CDR3 protein: CASRRRQQETQYF; CDR3 DNA: TGCGCCAGCAGACGGCGACAGCAAGAGACCCAGTACTTC
D gene: NA; J gene: TRBJ1-4; V gene: TRBV19; clone size: NA; CDR3 protein: CASRSSGAANEKLFF; CDR3 DNA: TGTGCCAGTAGGTCGTCAGGGGCGGCTAATGAAAAACTGTTTTTT
D gene: NA; J gene: TRBJ1-6; V gene: TRBV7-3; clone size: NA; CDR3 protein: CASSLRGGHLNSPLHF; CDR3 DNA: TGTGCCAGCAGCTTAAGGGGGGGTCACTTGAATTCACCCCTCCACTTT
D gene: TRBD2; J gene: TRBJ2-5; V gene: TRBV4-1; clone size: NA; CDR3 protein: CASSQGTGGRPQETQYF; CDR3 DNA: TGCGCCAGCAGCCAAGGGACGGGAGGGAGGCCCCAAGAGACCCAGTACTTC
D gene: TRBD1; J gene: TRBJ1-1; V gene: TRBV19; clone size: NA; CDR3 protein: CASSRGTDNTEAFF; CDR3 DNA: TGTGCCAGTAGTCGGGGGACAGACAACACTGAAGCTTTCTTT
D gene: TRBD1; J gene: TRBJ1-2; V gene: TRBV11-3; clone size: NA; CDR3 protein: CASSFAKDRAKEGYTF; CDR3 DNA: TGTGCCAGCAGCTTTGCGAAGGACAGGGCCAAAGAGGGCTACACCTTC
D gene: TRBD2; J gene: TRBJ2-3; V gene: TRBV27; clone size: NA; CDR3 protein: CASSRGLAGADTQYF; CDR3 DNA: TGTGCCAGCAGTAGGGGACTAGCGGGAGCGGATACGCAGTATTTT
D gene: NA; J gene: TRBJ2-2; V gene: TRBV7-2; clone size: NA; CDR3 protein: CASSNPGQIIGELFF; CDR3 DNA: TGTGCCAGCAGCAACCCCGGACAAATAATCGGGGAGCTGTTTTTT
D gene: NA; J gene: TRBJ2-1; V gene: TRBV5-4; clone size: NA; CDR3 protein: CASTRMAGSYNEQFF; CDR3 DNA: TGTGCCAGCACCAGGATGGCGGGCTCCTACAATGAGCAGTTCTTC
D gene: NA; J gene: TRBJ2-7; V gene: TRBV12-3/TRBV12-4; clone size: NA; CDR3 protein: CASNSLPDEQYF; CDR3 DNA: TGTGCCAGCAATTCCCTCCCGGACGAGCAGTACTTC